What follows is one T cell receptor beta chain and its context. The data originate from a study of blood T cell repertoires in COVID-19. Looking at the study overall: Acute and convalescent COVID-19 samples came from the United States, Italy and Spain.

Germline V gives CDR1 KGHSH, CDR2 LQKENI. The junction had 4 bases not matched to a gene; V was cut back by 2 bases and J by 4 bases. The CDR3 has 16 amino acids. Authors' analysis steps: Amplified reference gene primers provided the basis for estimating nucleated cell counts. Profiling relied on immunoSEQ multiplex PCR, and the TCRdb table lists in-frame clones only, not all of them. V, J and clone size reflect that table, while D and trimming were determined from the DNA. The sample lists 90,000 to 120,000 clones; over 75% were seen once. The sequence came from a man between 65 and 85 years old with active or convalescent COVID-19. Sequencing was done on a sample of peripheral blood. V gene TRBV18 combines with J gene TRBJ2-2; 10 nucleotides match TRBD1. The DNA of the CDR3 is TGTGCCAGCTCACCAACCGGGACAGGGGCCACCGGGGAGCTGTTTTTT. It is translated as CASSPTGTGATGELFF.